This is a list of T cell receptor beta chains from one sample in a study of blood T cell repertoires in COVID-19. Sequenced by immunoSEQ multiplex PCR; TCRdb stores in-frame clones only, minus some. The table includes 150,000 to 200,000 clones, approximately 84% detected once. Sequenced input: peripheral blood. The source of these receptors is a man aged 35 to 55 who had recovered from COVID-19. Each CDR3 is given with its conserved first and last residue. A D gene is named only where the DNA matches it firmly. The size field is filled for only some rows; it gives once, few, many or a size class.

D gene	clone size	CDR3 length	V gene	J gene	CDR3 protein	CDR3 DNA
TRBD1	NA	16	TRBV7-2	TRBJ2-7	CASSPPFGTGDYEQYF	TGTGCCAGCAGCCCGCCTTTTGGGACAGGAGACTACGAGCAGTACTTC
NA	NA	15	TRBV4-2	TRBJ1-1	CASRQDLVLAGSAFF	TGTGCCAGCAGGCAAGATCTGGTTTTGGCAGGGTCGGCTTTCTTT
TRBD1	once	14	TRBV30	TRBJ1-2	CAWSEDREVEGYTF	TGTGCCTGGAGTGAAGACAGGGAGGTTGAGGGCTACACCTTC
TRBD2	NA	15	TRBV7-8	TRBJ2-2	CASSRLAANTGELFF	TGTGCCAGCAGCCGTCTAGCGGCGAACACCGGGGAGCTGTTTTTT
NA	NA	15	TRBV28	TRBJ1-6	CASSPPRTVNSPLHF	TGTGCCAGCAGTCCCCCCCGGACAGTTAATTCACCCCTCCACTTT
TRBD2	NA	15	TRBV11-2	TRBJ2-7	CASSLARLAASEQYF	TGTGCCAGCAGCTTAGCGAGACTAGCTGCCAGCGAGCAGTACTTC
NA	NA	11	TRBV28	TRBJ1-1	CASSFGGRAFF	TGTGCCAGCAGTTTCGGAGGGAGGGCTTTCTTT
NA	NA	13	TRBV7-9	TRBJ1-1	CASSFSENTEAFF	TGTGCCAGCAGCTTTAGCGAGAACACTGAAGCTTTCTTT
NA	NA	14	TRBV30	TRBJ2-1	CAWREGFSYNEQFF	TGTGCCTGGAGAGAGGGCTTCTCCTACAATGAGCAGTTCTTC
NA	NA	14	TRBV5-6	TRBJ2-1	CASSLVGHENEQFF	TGTGCCAGCAGCTTGGTGGGGCATGAGAATGAGCAGTTCTTC
TRBD1	NA	15	TRBV7-9	TRBJ1-4	CASSRGQALNEKLFF	TGTGCCAGCAGCCGAGGACAGGCCCTTAATGAAAAACTGTTTTTT
TRBD2	NA	14	TRBV6-5	TRBJ2-7	CASSPSGEAYEQYF	TGTGCCAGCAGTCCCAGCGGGGAGGCCTACGAGCAGTACTTC
NA	NA	14	TRBV9	TRBJ2-3	CASSGGLSTDTQYF	TGTGCCAGCAGCGGAGGACTGAGCACAGATACGCAGTATTTT
NA	NA	12	TRBV7-2	TRBJ2-3	CASSLLTDTQYF	TGTGCCAGCAGCTTACTCACAGATACGCAGTATTTT
NA	NA	15	TRBV7-9	TRBJ1-4	CASSCPDPGCEKLFF	TGTGCCAGCAGCTGCCCGGACCCGGGATGTGAAAAACTGTTTTTT
NA	NA	15	TRBV5-5	TRBJ2-2	CASSFGSGNTGELFF	TGTGCCAGCAGCTTTGGTAGCGGGAACACCGGGGAGCTGTTTTTT
NA	NA	13	TRBV30	TRBJ2-5	CAWSLGQGETQYF	TGTGCCTGGAGTTTGGGGCAGGGAGAGACCCAGTACTTC
NA	NA	11	TRBV12-3/TRBV12-4	TRBJ2-3	CASSPLYTQYF	TGTGCCAGCAGCCCGCTATATACGCAGTATTTT
NA	NA	18	TRBV6-2/TRBV6-3	TRBJ2-6	CASSYSSQVNSGANVLTF	TGTGCCAGCAGTTACTCGAGTCAGGTTAACTCTGGGGCCAACGTCCTGACTTTC
NA	once	16	TRBV27	TRBJ2-3	CASSSRRAGHFDTQYF	TGTGCCAGCAGTTCCCGACGAGCGGGCCACTTCGATACGCAGTATTTT
TRBD1	once	15	TRBV2	TRBJ2-7	CASSEAPGTAYEQYF	TGTGCCAGCAGTGAAGCGCCGGGGACAGCCTACGAGCAGTACTTC
NA	NA	16	TRBV3-1/TRBV3-2	TRBJ1-2	CASSQERGSVGYGYTF	TGTGCCAGCAGCCAAGAAAGGGGTTCTGTGGGCTATGGCTACACCTTC
NA	NA	13	TRBV30	TRBJ1-3	CAWKTSSGNTIYF	TGTGCCTGGAAAACAAGCTCTGGAAACACCATATATTTT
TRBD1	NA	16	TRBV28	TRBJ2-5	CASSLGYTGGQETQYF	TGTGCCAGCAGTTTAGGTTATACAGGGGGTCAAGAGACCCAGTACTTC
NA	NA	14	TRBV28	TRBJ1-3	CASRLGGAGNTIYF	TGTGCCAGCAGACTTGGGGGCGCTGGAAACACCATATATTTT
TRBD1	NA	16	TRBV7-2	TRBJ2-7	CASSLSGTGGFYEQYF	TGTGCCAGCAGCTTATCTGGGACAGGGGGTTTTTACGAGCAGTACTTC
NA	NA	15	TRBV6-5	TRBJ2-7	CASRRLQSLSYEQYF	TGTGCCAGCAGAAGATTACAGAGCCTCTCCTACGAGCAGTACTTC
TRBD1	NA	16	TRBV15	TRBJ2-5	CATSRGGTGGEETQYF	TGTGCCACCAGCAGAGGGGGGACAGGGGGCGAGGAGACCCAGTACTTC
TRBD2	once	14	TRBV5-1	TRBJ2-3	CASSVGLAGDTQYF	TGCGCCAGCAGCGTCGGACTAGCAGGAGATACGCAGTATTTT
NA	few	14	TRBV6-2/TRBV6-3	TRBJ1-5	CASSLNRANQPQHF	TGTGCCAGCAGCCTAAACAGGGCCAATCAGCCCCAGCATTTT
NA	NA	14	TRBV7-2	TRBJ2-1	CASTPGQSYNEQFF	TGTGCCAGCACCCCCGGACAGTCCTACAATGAGCAGTTCTTC
NA	NA	13	TRBV19	TRBJ1-6	CASTEDNRSPLHF	TGTGCCAGTACCGAAGACAACAGGTCACCCCTCCACTTT
TRBD2	NA	17	TRBV7-9	TRBJ2-1	CASSLVVRLAANNEQFF	TGTGCCAGCAGCTTAGTAGTTCGGCTAGCGGCTAACAATGAGCAGTTCTTC
TRBD2	once	13	TRBV13	TRBJ2-1	CASSLGGYNEQFF	TGTGCCAGCAGCTTGGGGGGGTACAATGAGCAGTTCTTC
NA	once	15	TRBV9	TRBJ1-4	CASSSQGFPNEKLFF	TGTGCCAGCAGCTCACAGGGTTTCCCTAATGAAAAACTGTTTTTT
NA	NA	14	TRBV19	TRBJ1-5	CASSRGQSNQPQHF	TGTGCCAGTAGCCGAGGACAGAGCAATCAGCCCCAGCATTTT
NA	few	15	TRBV19	TRBJ1-3	CASSLYQGSGNTIYF	TGTGCCAGTTCTCTATATCAGGGATCTGGAAACACCATATATTTT